This T cell receptor (beta chain) was recovered during a study of T-cell reconstitution after alpha-beta-depleted transplantation in children. The ends lost 1 base at V and 5 bases at J; junction bases unmatched: 6. Germline CDR1 reads WNHNN; CDR2 reads SYGVQD (reference sequence). The CDR3 consists of 16 residues. Study-level points and caveats: Newly generated T cells supplied most T-cell counts and diversity one year post-transplant. There were some patients whose high TCRbeta diversity at day 60 came from surviving recipient T cells and thymic progenitors. Expanded graft clones numbering several hundred reportedly gave rise to alpha-beta T cells about two months after transplant.

Library preparation (for TCRbeta) was performed with unique molecular identifiers. One entry per CDR3 protein, called by TCRdb with MiXCR from the PCR reads. Of 780,000 or so distinct CDR3 sequences listed, approximately 15% are singletons. For this clonotype: Antigen specificity is unknown.

This receptor was obtained from a male patient aged 10 to 17 who had a stem cell transplant for acute lymphoblastic leukemia, so the T cells may come from the graft donor. The chain is built from TRBV10-1 and TRBJ2-2, with 8 positions matching TRBD2. This specimen was PBMCs, mostly from graft donor cells, taken 360 days after TCRalphabeta/CD19-depleted stem cell transplant. The CDR3 is CASSELREDETGELFF. The CDR3 region has the DNA TGCGCCAGCAGTGAGTTGCGGGAGGATGAGACCGGGGAGCTGTTTTTT.